This T cell receptor beta chain was sequenced in a study of blood T cell repertoires in COVID-19. Background on the study: Spain, Italy and the United States supplied samples that represented acute and convalescent COVID-19. T cells, B-cell-depleted T cells, or PBMCs supplied cDNA or gDNA.

CDR1 MGHRA and CDR2 YSYEKL come from the germline V gene. This CDR3 is built from 15 residues. The V segment lost 4 bases and the J segment 6 bases; nucleotides outside the gene matches: 9. How the authors handled the data: Amplification of reference gene primers was used by the study to estimate nucleated cell counts. Sequenced by immunoSEQ multiplex PCR; TCRdb stores in-frame clones only, minus some. V, J and clone size reflect that table, while D and trimming were determined from the DNA. The sample has around 200,000 clones; roughly four fifths are singletons. Specimen: peripheral blood. The V gene is TRBV4-1, the J gene TRBJ1-2, with TRBD1 matching 9 bases. This sequence originates from a middle-aged woman with active or convalescent COVID-19. The DNA of the CDR3 is TGCGCCAGCAGCCGACCCGGGACAGGGAAGGATGGCTACACCTTC. Residues: CASSRPGTGKDGYTF.